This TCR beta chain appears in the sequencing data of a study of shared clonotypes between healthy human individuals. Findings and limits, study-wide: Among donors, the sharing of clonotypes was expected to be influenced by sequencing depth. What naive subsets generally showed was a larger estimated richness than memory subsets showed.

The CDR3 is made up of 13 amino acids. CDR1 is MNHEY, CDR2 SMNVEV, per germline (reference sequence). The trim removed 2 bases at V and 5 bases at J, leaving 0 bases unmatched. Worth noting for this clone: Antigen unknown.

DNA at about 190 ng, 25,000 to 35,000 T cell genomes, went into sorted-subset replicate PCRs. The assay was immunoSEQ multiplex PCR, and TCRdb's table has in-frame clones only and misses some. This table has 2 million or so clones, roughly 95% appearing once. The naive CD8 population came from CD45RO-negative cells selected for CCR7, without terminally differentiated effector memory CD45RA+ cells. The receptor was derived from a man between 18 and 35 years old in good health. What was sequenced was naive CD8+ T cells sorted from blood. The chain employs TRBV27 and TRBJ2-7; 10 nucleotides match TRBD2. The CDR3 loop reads CASSLGLADEQYF. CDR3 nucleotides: TGTGCCAGCAGTTTAGGACTAGCGGACGAGCAGTACTTC.